Presented here are 21 T cell receptor beta chains from one specimen sequenced in a study of graft-versus-host responses after intestinal transplantation. Only in-frame clones appear in the TCRdb table, and some are missing; sequencing was by immunoSEQ multiplex PCR. The sample has more than 100,000 clones, roughly 93% seen once; the top ten hold 0.95% to 1.5%. These receptors have no identified antigens. Sequenced here: unstimulated CD8+ T cells sorted from spleen or lymph node cells, sampled before intestinal transplant. These receptors came from a human donor who received an intestinal transplant.

The V and J genes are TRBV6-5 and TRBJ2-7; D is uncertain. V lost 0 bases and J lost 6, with 6 bases in between. CDR3 length equals 12 residues. The V gene's germline CDR1 is MNHEY and CDR2 SVGAGI. The CDR3 region has the DNA TGTGCCAGCAGTTACTCAGGTTCCGAGCAGTACTTC. Its protein product is CASSYSGSEQYF.

The V gene is TRBV6-5, the J gene TRBJ2-2; D unclear. Germline assignment: CDR1 MNHEY and CDR2 SVGAGI. The V gene lost 4 bases and the J gene lost 6 bases, with 6 bases spanning the gap. The CDR3 extends over 12 amino acids. The CDR3 is CASSFVPGELFF. CDR3 DNA: TGTGCCAGCAGTTTTGTACCCGGGGAGCTGTTTTTT.

The V and J genes are TRBV16 and TRBJ1-2; D might be TRBD1 (5 bases). V was pared by 0 bases and J by 4 bases, with 18 bases between. Germline CDR1 and CDR2: KGHSY and FQNENV. The CDR3 is 17 residues long. Here the CDR3 reads CASSQSTGREYSYGYTF. In DNA, the CDR3 is TGTGCCAGCAGCCAATCTACCGGCAGGGAATATTCCTATGGCTACACCTTC.

This chain uses TRBV27 with TRBJ1-1; the D gene is possibly TRBD1 (6 bases). Trimming cost V 7 bases and J 5 bases, with 11 bases left between them. The germline gives CDR1 MNHEY, CDR2 SMNVEV (reference sequence). CDR3 length: 12 amino acids. The CDR3 sequence is CASKQGRTEAFF. The CDR3 DNA reads TGTGCCAGCAAGCAGGGGAGAACTGAAGCTTTCTTT.

J is TRBJ2-5 and V is TRBV7-9; TRBD2 might be the D (7 bases). Deletions cut 5 bases from V and 4 bases from J, with 14 bases between. Per germline, CDR1 SEHNR and CDR2 FQNEAQ (reference sequence). The CDR3 runs to 14 residues. CDR3 sequence (DNA): TGTGCCAGCAGCCCAGCCGGGGGGCGAGAGACCCAGTACTTC. It yields the protein CASSPAGGRETQYF.

The CDR3 region is CASSGGAEQYF. DNA for the CDR3: TGTGCCAGCAGCGGGGGGGCCGAGCAGTACTTC. This rearrangement joins TRBV9 to TRBJ2-7, with D perhaps given as TRBD1 or TRBD2 (6 bases each). The length of the CDR3 is 11 residues. Per germline, CDR1 SGDLS and CDR2 YYNGEE. Trimming stripped 3 bases from V and 6 bases from J, with 7 bases between.

The V call is TRBV4-1, the J call TRBJ1-1, with 8 bases fitting TRBD1. The germline V gene has CDR1 MGHRA and CDR2 YSYEKL. CDR3 size: 16 residues. J gave up 1 base and V 4 bases, and 8 bases lay outside the gene matches. The CDR3 spells CASSLRDRKKNTEAFF. DNA for the CDR3: TGCGCCAGCAGCCTTCGGGACAGGAAAAAGAACACTGAAGCTTTCTTT.

This chain connects TRBV4-1 to TRBJ2-6; D uncertain. Trimming shortened V by 0 bases and J by 4 bases, and 16 bases separated the two germline ends. The CDR3 loop spans 18 amino acids. Germline values: CDR1 MGHRA, CDR2 YSYEKL. The chain's CDR3 is CASSQDRATTWGANVLTF. The CDR3 DNA reads TGCGCCAGCAGCCAAGATCGGGCTACAACCTGGGGGGCCAACGTCCTGACTTTC.

The rearrangement joins TRBV19 to TRBJ1-5; unclear D gene. Trimming removed 7 bases from V and 6 bases from J, with 13 bases in between. The CDR3 has 13 amino acids. Germline values: CDR1 LNHDA, CDR2 SQIVND (reference sequence). The DNA of the CDR3 is TGTGCCAGTACTCCTGGGAATAGTCAGCCCCAGCATTTT. This gives the protein CASTPGNSQPQHF.

The rearrangement links TRBV19 to TRBJ1-2; TRBD1 might be the D (5 bases). This CDR3 is 13 amino acids long. Looked up from germline, CDR1 is LNHDA and CDR2 is SQIVND (reference sequence). With 7 bases removed from V and 8 bases from J, the gap between germline ends came to 17 bases. The CDR3: CASTEMTETGYTF. As DNA, the CDR3 is TGTGCCAGTACCGAAATGACAGAGACCGGCTACACCTTC.

This clone was recorded only once. CDR3: CASSLSGTSYNEQFF. CDR3 in DNA: TGTGCCAGCAGTTTAAGCGGGACCTCCTACAATGAGCAGTTCTTC. J is TRBJ2-1 and V is TRBV27; 7 bases line up with TRBD2. J was trimmed by 0 bases and V by 2 bases; bases with no gene match: 1. The CDR3 loop spans 15 amino acids. Germline values: CDR1 MNHEY, CDR2 SMNVEV (reference sequence).

The rearrangement links TRBV27 to TRBJ1-1; D not resolved. CDR1 is MNHEY, CDR2 SMNVEV, per germline (reference sequence). This CDR3 region has 15 residues. V dropped 10 bases and J dropped 0 bases, with 18 bases sitting between them. The CDR3 reads CATLRRPDMNTEAFF. CDR3 coding DNA: TGTGCCACCCTTCGGAGGCCGGATATGAACACTGAAGCTTTCTTT.

The rearrangement links TRBV7-9 to TRBJ1-2, with a tentative D call TRBD1 (6 bases). Trimming left V 6 bases short and J 2 bases short, with 13 bases between. The CDR3 extends over 14 amino acids. Germline CDR1 reads SEHNR; CDR2 reads FQNEAQ (reference sequence). The DNA of the CDR3 is TGTGCCAGCAGTTCTAGGACAGACAACTATGGCTACACCTTC. Its protein is CASSSRTDNYGYTF.

The chain has TRBV9 and TRBJ2-7; 9 bases fit TRBD1. The CDR3 runs 15 residues. Trimming at V came to 3 bases and at J to 4 bases, leaving 8 bases not matched to a gene. Germline V CDR1 and CDR2: SGDLS, YYNGEE. The CDR3 region has the DNA TGTGCCAGCAGCGCGTCGGGACAGGGCGGGTACGAGCAGTACTTC. Its translation is CASSASGQGGYEQYF.

The chain is built from TRBV6-6 and TRBJ2-1; D gene uncertain. This CDR3 has 11 residues. CDR1 is MNHNY and CDR2 is SVGAGI in the germline V gene (reference sequence). Trimming took 8 bases from V and 0 from J, leaving 2 bases between them. The DNA for the CDR3 is TGTGCCAGCGGCTCCTACAATGAGCAGTTCTTC. This gives the protein CASGSYNEQFF.

The rearrangement links TRBV7-8 to TRBJ2-5, with 9 positions matching TRBD2. This CDR3 has 16 amino acids. Germline CDR1 SGHVS, CDR2 FQNEAQ. V trimming: 5 bases; J trimming: 2 bases; junction bases outside the gene matches: 9. Written as DNA, the CDR3 is TGTGCCAGCAGCCGAAGAAGCGGGGGGCTTCAAGAGACCCAGTACTTC. Translation gives CASSRRSGGLQETQYF.

The chain joins TRBV4-2 to TRBJ2-7; the D is unclear. Germline CDR1 and CDR2: LGHNA and YNFKEQ. V lost 0 bases, J lost 4 bases, and 4 bases lay in between. The CDR3 has 12 amino acids. The CDR3 region has the DNA TGTGCCAGCAGCCAAGAAGGGTACGAGCAGTACTTC. Translation: CASSQEGYEQYF.

This rearrangement joins TRBV6-1 to TRBJ2-7, with 8 nucleotides matching TRBD2. V gave up 6 bases and J gave up 6 bases; unmatched junction bases: 7. Germline assignment: CDR1 MNHNS and CDR2 SASEGT. The CDR3 is made up of 13 amino acids. The DNA for the CDR3 is TGTGCCAGCAGCGGCGGGGGGCGGGTCGAGCAGTACTTC. Its protein product is CASSGGGRVEQYF.

In DNA, the CDR3 is TGTGCCAGCAGTGAAGCTAGCGGGGGGCACGAGCAGTACTTC. It translates to CASSEASGGHEQYF. The rearrangement uses TRBV2 and TRBJ2-7; 10 nucleotides align to TRBD2. The ends lost 0 bases at V and 5 bases at J; junction bases unmatched: 1. The CDR3 consists of 14 residues. Germline V gene data show CDR1 as SNHLY and CDR2 as FYNNEI.

This chain links TRBV29-1 with TRBJ1-1; D ambiguous. V lost 3 bases to trimming and J lost 8 bases, with 7 bases between them. The CDR3 sequence is 10 residues long. Germline CDR1 is SQVTM and CDR2 is ANQGSEA. CDR3 in amino acids: CSVESGEAFF. DNA for the CDR3: TGCAGCGTTGAGTCGGGGGAAGCTTTCTTT. Using reference TRBV29-1 and TRBJ1-1 for the parts outside the CDR3, the full variable domain is SAVISQKPSRDICQRGTSLTIQCQVDSQVTMMFWYRQQPGQSLTLIATANQGSEATYESGFVIDKFPISRPNLTFSTLTVSNMSPEDSSIYLCSVESGEAFFGQGTRLTVV.

The rearrangement uses TRBV5-1 and TRBJ1-4; tentative D call: TRBD1 (5 bases). This CDR3 region has 17 residues. Trimming left V 4 bases short and J 7 bases short, with 23 bases between. Germline V lookup: CDR1 SGHRS, CDR2 YFSETQ. The CDR3 nucleotides read TGCGCCAGCAGCCCCTCACCGGTGCGGGGCGGGGGTGAAAAACTGTTTTTT. Translation: CASSPSPVRGGGEKLFF.